These T cell receptor beta chains were read from a single sample in a study of cytomegalovirus exposure and HLA in healthy donors. Sequencing used immunoSEQ multiplex PCR; TCRdb keeps in-frame clones, though not all of them. The table includes 200,000 to 250,000 clones, almost 85% detected once. The sample consisted of PBMCs. The receptors here all came from a woman aged 40 to 55 in good health and CMV-seronegative. Both conserved end residues are part of each CDR3.

v_call cdr3_aa
TRBV9 CASSVGGRQGTPEETQYF
TRBV6-5 CASSSTWTGETQYF
TRBV6-5 CASSEDTGVTALHF
TRBV18 CASSPTTGTGGGGYGYTF
TRBV14 CASSPQLTNYGYTF
TRBV6-1 CASSALAGPIRVDEQFF
TRBV10-3 CAISGTGDQPQHF
TRBV19 CASSIAVTGNTIYF
TRBV28 CASSPFNGQGEWIYGYTF
TRBV9 CASSKYSGEVVDTQYF
TRBV10-3 CAIRGHGTGTYEQYF
TRBV7-9 CASSEGLAGRQETQYF
TRBV6-5 CASSYSPGAYNSPLHF
TRBV19 CASSDRAVTEQYF
TRBV30 CAWSARDSYYGYTF
TRBV11-2 CASSLHLTPGNTIYF
TRBV5-1 CASSSTDGANVLTF
TRBV19 CASTRGSNSPLHF
TRBV2 CASSGAGTDSNQPQHF
TRBV9 CASSVDWAINEKLFF
TRBV6-1 CASSEVVSSRVYF
TRBV29-1 CSGGGGTGGTEAFF
TRBV5-1 CASRQGTQNFYNEQFF
TRBV5-6 CASSLKREQYF
TRBV6-5 CASSSGDRGKNSPLHF
TRBV7-6 CASSSFGRGNTIYF
TRBV7-8 CASSLVGLAGTDTQYF
TRBV6-5 CASSSSFTGGTEAFF
TRBV19 CASSLSGGRGSPLHF
TRBV7-8 CASSFARGPPGPEQYF
TRBV4-1 CASSQLPGTGRIRANTEAFF
TRBV5-1 CASSLSGGDIQYF
TRBV15 CATSPLEGSYNEQFF
TRBV2 CASTEHVGLTQYF
TRBV27 CASSLKGDQPQHF
TRBV15 CATSRPPTGTNEKLFF
TRBV29-1 CSVDRRGGFDEQFF
TRBV28 CASSRHGTGPNEQYF
TRBV19 CASTGVAGELFF
TRBV11-1 CASSPGQASNTEAFF
TRBV6-5 CASSWGGRGSEQYF
TRBV19 CASSIRDTTYEQYF
TRBV7-2 CASSSIASGGASGTQYF
TRBV6-5 CASSYQTGEGYTF
TRBV11-3 CASSLHSVSYEQYF
TRBV4-1 CASSQGSGNDKNIQYF
TRBV6-1 CASSEAGYGYTF
TRBV13 CASSSASGTSEETQYF
TRBV7-9 CASSARRGEQYF
TRBV6-1 CASSDPGQGGNQPQHF
TRBV7-8 CASSSTRDKVIYGYTF
TRBV15 CATSRGGTTNTGELFF
TRBV7-2 CASSPPRGGGYEQYF
TRBV5-1 CASSLASPGNTEAFF
TRBV30 CAWSVRQGYEQYF
TRBV5-1 CASSPEHRGDTIYF
TRBV7-7 CASSADRLTGELFF
TRBV6-5 CASSSRSWGREETQYF
TRBV9 CASSVAGTGSNEQFF